Presented here are 15 T cell receptor beta chains from one specimen sequenced in a study of shared clonotypes between healthy human individuals. Assay: immunoSEQ multiplex PCR; the TCRdb copy retains only in-frame clones and omits some. The sample consists of approximately 2.3 million clones, roughly 93% of them appearing once. Source material: naive CD4+ T cells from PBMCs. As to subset: CD45RA+ positively selected. Every receptor here comes from a man aged 18-30 years in good health. Some clones in this sample may be carry-over from other donors' samples.

Comment on this clone: This specimen includes other DNA sequences encoding the same CDR3. This chain links TRBV5-6 with TRBJ1-5; the D is unclear. V lost 2 bases and J 4 bases, leaving 7 bases between the germline ends. This CDR3 spans 13 amino acids. Germline loops: CDR1 SGHDT, CDR2 YYEEEE. The CDR3 here is CASSLGRNQPQHF. The DNA for the CDR3 is TGTGCCAGCAGCTTAGGGAGAAATCAGCCCCAGCATTTT.

The gene calls are TRBV7-2 and TRBJ2-1, with a tentative D call TRBD1 (6 bases). Germline CDR1 reads SGHTA; CDR2 reads FQGNSA. Trimming stripped 2 bases from V and 4 bases from J, with 12 bases between. This CDR3 has 15 residues. The CDR3 DNA reads TGTGCCAGCAGCTTAAGCTGGACAGCTTACAATGAGCAGTTCTTC. Its translation is CASSLSWTAYNEQFF.

The chain carries TRBV6-5 and TRBJ1-4; no firm D call. The germline gives CDR1 MNHEY, CDR2 SVGAGI. This CDR3 spans 13 amino acids. V lost 7 bases, J lost 8 bases, and 14 bases lay in between. The CDR3, as DNA: TGTGCCAGCAAAAGACTTGGGGAGGAAAAACTGTTTTTT. Translating gives CASKRLGEEKLFF.

The chain combines TRBV14 with TRBJ2-5, with 9 nucleotides matching TRBD1. Per germline, CDR1 SGHDN and CDR2 FVKESK. V lost 4 bases to trimming and J lost 5 bases; unmatched junction nucleotides: 11. This CDR3 has 16 residues. DNA for the CDR3: TGTGCCAGCAGCCCCCGGACAGGGGTGGCGCGGGAGACCCAGTACTTC. This translates into CASSPRTGVARETQYF.

The gene calls are TRBV30 and TRBJ1-1; no firm D call. V lost 1 base and J lost 0, with 6 bases in between. In germline, CDR1 is GTSNPN, CDR2 SVGIG (reference sequence). CDR3 length equals 13 residues. The CDR3, as DNA: TGTGCCTGGAGTGAACAGATGAACACTGAAGCTTTCTTT. Translating gives CAWSEQMNTEAFF.

This sequence joins TRBV9 and TRBJ2-1, with 8 bases identical to TRBD2. With 0 bases clipped from V and 7 bases from J, the junction kept 9 bases outside the gene matches. Looked up from germline, CDR1 is SGDLS and CDR2 is YYNGEE. The CDR3 extends over 16 amino acids. The CDR3 protein is CASSVGGRGRRNEQFF. The CDR3 bases are TGTGCCAGCAGCGTAGGCGGTCGCGGGAGGCGGAATGAGCAGTTCTTC.

The rearrangement links TRBV6-5 to TRBJ1-3; D unclear. This CDR3 has 15 residues. Trimming took 0 bases from V and 1 from J, leaving 7 bases between them. CDR1 is MNHEY, CDR2 SVGAGI, per germline. DNA for the CDR3: TGTGCCAGCAGTTACTCCACGAGTTCTGGAAACACCATATATTTT. Translation gives CASSYSTSSGNTIYF.

This chain connects TRBV19 to TRBJ2-2; D perhaps matches TRBD2 (6 bases). Germline CDR1 is LNHDA and CDR2 is SQIVND (reference sequence). V was pared by 2 bases and J by 3 bases, with 19 bases between. The CDR3 spans 18 residues. The CDR3: CASSITPRAEGYTGELFF. Here the CDR3 DNA reads TGTGCCAGTAGTATAACCCCCCGGGCGGAGGGGTACACCGGGGAGCTGTTTTTT. The full variable domain, in which reference TRBV19 and TRBJ2-2 provide the parts outside the CDR3, is DGGITQSPKYLFRKEGQNVTLSCEQNLNHDAMYWYRQDPGQGLRLIYYSQIVNDFQKGDIAEGYSVSREKKESFPLTVTSAQKNPTAFYLCASSITPRAEGYTGELFFGEGSRLTVL.

The chain is built from TRBV2 and TRBJ2-2; 9 bases fit TRBD2. V lost 6 bases, J lost 3 bases, and 5 bases stayed unmatched. The CDR3 has 15 amino acids. CDR1 and CDR2 from the germline V gene are SNHLY and FYNNEI. CDR3: CASSGLARDTGELFF. CDR3 nucleotide sequence: TGTGCCAGCAGCGGACTAGCGAGAGACACCGGGGAGCTGTTTTTT.

The chain is built from TRBV4-3 and TRBJ2-1; D is possibly TRBD1 or TRBD2 (7 bases each). CDR3 length equals 16 residues. Trimming stripped 3 bases from V and 9 bases from J, with 21 bases between. In germline, CDR1 is LGHNA, CDR2 YSLEER. The CDR3 nucleotides are TGCGCCAGCAGCCACGATGCGGGAGTAGGGGGCGGTGAGCAGTTCTTC. This encodes CASSHDAGVGGGEQFF.

The chain uses TRBV14 and TRBJ1-1; D might be TRBD1 (5 bases). Deletions cut 4 bases from V and 5 bases from J, with 14 bases between. There are 14 residues in the CDR3. Germline CDR1 and CDR2: SGHDN and FVKESK. CDR3 residues: CASSLPTGETEAFF. The DNA of the CDR3 is TGTGCCAGCAGCCTCCCGACGGGGGAAACTGAAGCTTTCTTT. The full variable domain, rest sourced from reference TRBV14 and TRBJ1-1, is EAGVTQFPSHSVIEKGQTVTLRCDPISGHDNLYWYRRVMGKEIKFLLHFVKESKQDESGMPNNRFLAERTGGTYSTLKVQPAELEDSGVYFCASSLPTGETEAFFGQGTRLTVV.

The chain uses TRBV28 and TRBJ1-4; D remains unclear. Trimming took 6 bases from V and 3 from J, leaving 17 bases between them. The CDR3 sequence is 16 residues long. Germline CDR1 reads MDHEN; CDR2 reads SYDVKM. CDR3 in amino acids: CASSPPHGIPNEKLFF. CDR3 DNA sequence: TGTGCCAGCAGCCCCCCTCATGGGATACCTAATGAAAAACTGTTTTTT.

The V gene is TRBV28, the J gene TRBJ2-2; 16 bases match TRBD2. There are 15 residues in the CDR3. The V gene end was trimmed by 6 bases and the J gene end by 6 bases; junction bases not matched to a gene: 1. CDR1 and CDR2 from the germline V gene are MDHEN and SYDVKM. The CDR3 region has the DNA TGTGCCAGCAGCGGGACTAGCGGGAGGGCCGGGGAGCTGTTTTTT. This codes for CASSGTSGRAGELFF.

This clone was seen a single time. The chain is built from TRBV5-8 and TRBJ2-2; D gene ambiguous. V lost 1 base to trimming and J lost 6 bases, with 10 bases between them. The germline V gene encodes CDR1 SGHTS and CDR2 YDEGEE. This CDR3 has 14 amino acids. The CDR3 sequence: CASSLSLLAGELFF. The CDR3 region has the DNA TGTGCCAGCAGCTTGTCGTTGCTAGCCGGGGAGCTGTTTTTT.

The chain couples TRBV7-8 to TRBJ2-6; D not certain. The ends were cut back, 5 bases at V and 2 bases at J, with 16 bases in the middle. Germline loops: CDR1 SGHVS, CDR2 FQNEAQ. This CDR3 comprises 17 residues. The DNA for the CDR3 is TGTGCCAGCAGCCCCCCAGGTTTTTTAACTGGGGCCAACGTCCTGACTTTC. Its translation is CASSPPGFLTGANVLTF.